These 7 T cell receptor beta chains were sequenced from one sample in a study of cytomegalovirus exposure and HLA in healthy donors. The PCR used 60 Vbeta and 13 Jbeta primers. Here immunoSEQ multiplex PCR was the method, and the copy in TCRdb shows in-frame clones only, minus some. Of 150,000 to 190,000 clones listed, approximately 81% were seen once; the top ten hold approximately 1.4%. Input material: PBMCs. Receptors originate from a man between 18 and 29 years old in good health and CMV-seronegative.

V usage is TRBV6-5 and J usage is TRBJ1-1; D might be TRBD1 (6 bases). The germline gives CDR1 MNHEY, CDR2 SVGAGI. Trimming removed 7 bases from V and 5 bases from J, with 14 bases in between. This CDR3 is built from 13 residues. The CDR3: CASIGQIGTEAFF. The DNA of the CDR3 is TGTGCCAGCATAGGACAGATTGGGACTGAAGCTTTCTTT.

The rearrangement links TRBV6-5 to TRBJ2-1, with 7 bases lining up with TRBD2. Per germline, CDR1 MNHEY and CDR2 SVGAGI. The V and J ends lost 2 bases and 9 bases, in that order; junction bases with no gene match: 4. CDR3 size: 13 residues. CDR3 coding DNA: TGTGCCAGCAGTTACGGACTAGAGATTGAGCAGTTCTTC. It specifies CASSYGLEIEQFF.

This clone was picked up a small number of times. The chain combines TRBV28 with TRBJ2-7; 7 bases line up with TRBD1. Trimming at V came to 7 bases and at J to 3 bases, leaving 9 bases not matched to a gene. CDR1 is MDHEN, CDR2 SYDVKM, per germline. The length of the CDR3 is 14 residues. The CDR3 loop is CASTGLTGHYEQYF. The CDR3 DNA reads TGTGCCAGCACAGGGCTGACAGGGCACTACGAGCAGTACTTC.

This sequence joins TRBV30 and TRBJ2-7; TRBD2 aligns across 10 bases. Germline CDR1 and CDR2: GTSNPN and SVGIG (reference sequence). V shed 7 bases and J 2 bases; nucleotides not matched to a gene: 5. CDR3 length equals 13 residues. In nucleotides, the CDR3 is TGTGCCTTTCGACTAGCGGGCCCCTACGAGCAGTACTTC. This sequence encodes CAFRLAGPYEQYF.

This chain links TRBV7-9 with TRBJ2-3; maybe TRBD2 (6 bases). The CDR3 is 14 amino acids. Trimming left V 5 bases short and J 8 bases short, with 17 bases between. Germline-derived CDR1 and CDR2 are SEHNR and FQNEAQ (reference sequence). The DNA for the CDR3 is TGTGCCAGCAGCGTGACGCGGGACCTCGGTACGCAGTATTTT. Residues: CASSVTRDLGTQYF.

The table lists this clone with a count of one. This sequence joins TRBV27 and TRBJ1-1; unclear D gene. The CDR3 is 16 amino acids. Germline V CDR1 and CDR2: MNHEY, SMNVEV (reference sequence). V was pared by 8 bases and J by 4 bases, with 23 bases between. The DNA of the CDR3 is TGTGCCAGCCGACCCCCGGCGGGCCGGGCGAGCACTGAAGCTTTCTTT. It codes for CASRPPAGRASTEAFF.

The chain combines TRBV29-1 with TRBJ2-1, with D perhaps TRBD2 (6 bases). This CDR3 is 12 amino acids long. Trimming left V 7 bases short and J 10 bases short, with 17 bases between. CDR1 SQVTM and CDR2 ANQGSEA come from the germline V gene. CDR3 nucleotides: TGCAGCGCCGACCAACGGGCGGGAGAGCAGTTCTTC. As protein: CSADQRAGEQFF.